One sample yielded the 10 T cell receptor beta chains listed below, sequenced in a study of HIV-infected patients and healthy controls. Alpha and beta constant-region primers primed reverse transcription of around 0.5 ug RNA. Each of the alpha and beta chains got its own library through chain-specific third strand synthesis with indices. TCRdb analysed the 5' RACE reads with MiXCR anew, one entry per CDR3 protein. The sample has about 6,000 distinct CDR3 sequences, roughly 10% seen once. All unsorted peripheral T cells were captured because whole blood was used without fractionation. Sequencing was performed on blood, taken before antiretroviral therapy. The receptors were sampled from an adult with HIV infection.

This clonotype is labeled medium-sized. The rearrangement joins TRBV7-9 to TRBJ1-2; no clear D gene. The CDR3 contains 13 residues. Between the trimmed V and J ends, which lost 1 base and 4 bases, there was a span of 7 bases. Germline V lookup: CDR1 SEHNR, CDR2 FQNEAQ (reference sequence). This chain's CDR3 is CASSLGQVYGYTF. For the CDR3, the DNA is TGTGCCAGCAGCTTAGGTCAGGTCTATGGCTACACCTTC.

This clonotype was detected ten times or more. The chain combines TRBV18 with TRBJ2-7; D is perhaps TRBD1 or TRBD2 (5 bases each). CDR3 size: 15 residues. Germline loops: CDR1 KGHSH, CDR2 LQKENI. V lost 1 base, J lost 0 bases, and 10 bases lay in between. The CDR3 DNA follows: TGTGCCAGCTCACCACGGGACGGCGACTCCTACGAGCAGTACTTC. It specifies CASSPRDGDSYEQYF.

This clonotype appeared many times. The chain couples TRBV11-1 to TRBJ1-4, with D hard to call. The CDR3 spans 11 residues. The V end was cut by 5 bases, the J end by 8 bases, with 6 bases between. The germline gives CDR1 SGHAT, CDR2 FQDESV (reference sequence). The CDR3 DNA follows: TGTGCCAGCAGCATCGGAGAAAAACTGTTTTTT. It specifies CASSIGEKLFF.

This clonotype is medium-sized (0.01 to 0.1%) in the sample. This rearrangement joins TRBV6-2 or TRBV6-3 to TRBJ1-1; perhaps TRBD1 as D (5 bases). V lost 7 bases to trimming and J lost 4 bases, with 16 bases between them. The CDR3 runs 14 residues. The germline CDR1 and CDR2 sequences are MNHEY and SVGEGT. The DNA for the CDR3 is TGTGCCAGCATGGGAAGGGGTGTTAGCACTGAAGCTTTCTTT. It is translated as CASMGRGVSTEAFF.

This clonotype occurred many times. CDR3 residues: CASGRNPYGYTF. The CDR3, as DNA: TGCGCCAGCGGCAGGAACCCCTATGGCTACACCTTC. The chain carries TRBV4-1 and TRBJ1-2; D not certain. Germline assignment: CDR1 MGHRA and CDR2 YSYEKL. This CDR3 has 12 amino acids. Trimming stripped 8 bases from V and 4 bases from J, with 11 bases between.

This clonotype was observed at least ten times. The chain joins TRBV6-1 to TRBJ2-7; D unresolved. This CDR3 has 13 residues. The germline V gene has CDR1 MNHNS and CDR2 SASEGT. Trimming shortened V by 6 bases and J by 2 bases, and 11 bases separated the two germline ends. The CDR3 sequence is CASRTTRTYEQYF. CDR3 nucleotide sequence: TGTGCCAGCAGGACGACCCGAACCTACGAGCAGTACTTC.

This clonotype was found many times. The V call is TRBV10-2, the J call TRBJ2-1, with 16 bases that match TRBD2. The trim removed 6 bases at V and 6 bases at J, leaving 11 bases unmatched. CDR3 length: 18 residues. The germline CDR1 and CDR2 sequences are WSHSY and SAAADI. This CDR3 reads CASRGTSGGARMVNEQFF. The CDR3 DNA follows: TGCGCCAGCAGGGGGACTAGCGGGGGGGCTCGAATGGTCAATGAGCAGTTCTTC.

By proportion, this clonotype is medium-sized. The CDR3 reads CASSSQTTVNTGELFF. CDR3 nucleotides: TGTGCCAGCAGCTCCCAAACCACAGTGAACACCGGGGAGCTGTTTTTT. The V call is TRBV7-3, the J call TRBJ2-2; no reliable D call. The ends were cut back, 4 bases at V and 1 base at J, with 13 bases in the middle. Germline V gives CDR1 SGHTA, CDR2 FQGTGA. This CDR3 is 16 amino acids long.

This chain links TRBV2 with TRBJ1-2; the match to TRBD1 covers 8 bases. Trimming took 6 bases from V and 3 from J; bases not matched to a gene: 12. Germline V lookup: CDR1 SNHLY, CDR2 FYNNEI. The CDR3 length is 16 residues. This chain's CDR3 is CASRKRWQGADYGYTF. Written as DNA, the CDR3 is TGTGCCAGCAGGAAGCGGTGGCAGGGGGCAGACTATGGCTACACCTTC.

By frequency in the sample, this clonotype is medium-sized. The genes are TRBV7-8 and TRBJ1-1; D may be TRBD1 (6 bases). The CDR3 consists of 12 residues. V lost 5 bases and J 8 bases, leaving 12 bases between the germline ends. Looked up from germline, CDR1 is SGHVS and CDR2 is FQNEAQ. CDR3 region: CASSPDSPEAFF. The CDR3 DNA reads TGTGCCAGCAGCCCGGACAGCCCAGAAGCTTTCTTT.